This section outlines one T cell receptor (beta chain) sequence together with its context. The antigen remains undetermined. Stated time point: patch test 2, 6 weeks after DPC sensitization. Treatment indicated: therapeutic diphenylcyclopropenone sensitization with weekly scalp DPC. The record originates from a study of human T cells and chemical hapten exposure. Study-wide background: Diphenylcyclopropenone was administered weekly to the scalp of patients throughout the approximately 25-week study.

TCRdb processed the RACE reads anew with MiXCR; each CDR3 protein has one entry. The sample contains over 65,000 distinct CDR3 sequences, around a tenth of which appear only once. Study findings and constraints: Expanded TCRs formed significantly more large CDR3 similarity clusters than controls.

CDR3 length: 17 residues. Germline V gene data show CDR1 as MNHEY and CDR2 as SVGEGT. The V segment lost 7 bases and the J segment 4 bases; nucleotides outside the gene matches: 14. The rearrangement links TRBV6-2 or TRBV6-3 to TRBJ2-1; TRBD1 matches 9 bases. The sequence came from a man between 18 and 29 years old with alopecia areata. Some clones in this sample may be carry-over from other donors' samples. This specimen was whole blood, taken in connection with sensitization to the hapten diphenylcyclopropenone (DPC). CDR3 amino acids: CASTPFYRDRVYNEQFF. The DNA for the CDR3 is TGTGCCAGCACCCCTTTTTACCGGGACAGGGTATACAATGAGCAGTTCTTC.